The 3 T cell receptor beta chains presented below share a single source sample, sequenced in a study of graft-versus-host responses after intestinal transplantation. This table comes from immunoSEQ multiplex PCR, and its TCRdb copy is limited to in-frame clones, with some not included. The table lists 90,000 to 150,000 clones, 85% to 95% of them singletons. Their recognized antigens are unknown. The starting material was unstimulated CD8+ T cells sorted from spleen or lymph node cells, obtained before intestinal transplant. All receptors come from a human donor who received an intestinal transplant.

This rearrangement joins TRBV27 to TRBJ2-1; D remains ambiguous. There are 13 residues in the CDR3. Germline V gene data show CDR1 as MNHEY and CDR2 as SMNVEV (reference sequence). V was pared by 4 bases and J by 6 bases, with 10 bases between. Written as DNA, the CDR3 is TGTGCCAGCAGTTACTCGCAGGCCAATGAGCAGTTCTTC. Translated, it gives CASSYSQANEQFF.

The rearrangement joins TRBV4-2 to TRBJ2-7; no definite D call. V was shortened by 0 bases and J by 2 bases, with 11 bases between the two germline ends. The CDR3 loop spans 15 amino acids. Germline V gene data show CDR1 as LGHNA and CDR2 as YNFKEQ. In DNA, the CDR3 is TGTGCCAGCAGCCAAGAGCCAGGCGGCCCCTACGAGCAGTACTTC. Its protein is CASSQEPGGPYEQYF.

In the case of this clone: At one end the junction does not follow the germline gene, possibly because of a read error. The V call is TRBV7-7, the J call TRBJ1-1; D possibly corresponds to TRBD1 (5 bases). This CDR3 spans 13 amino acids. CDR1 and CDR2 (germline): SSHAT, FNYEAQ (reference sequence). The CDR3 sequence: CASSLPQGTEAFF. In DNA, the CDR3 is TGTGCTAGCAGCCTCCCCCAGGGCACTGAAGCTTTCTTT.